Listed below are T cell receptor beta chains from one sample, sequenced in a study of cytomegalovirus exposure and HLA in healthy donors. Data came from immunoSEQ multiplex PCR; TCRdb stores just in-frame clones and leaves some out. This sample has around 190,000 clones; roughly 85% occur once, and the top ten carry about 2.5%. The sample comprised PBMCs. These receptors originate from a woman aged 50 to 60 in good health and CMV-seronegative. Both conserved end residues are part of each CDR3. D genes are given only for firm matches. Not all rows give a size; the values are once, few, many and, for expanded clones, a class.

CDR3aa: CASSSGKGAIIKETQYF
CDR3nt: TGTGCCAGCTCTTCGGGGAAGGGGGCGATCATTAAAGAGACCCAGTACTTC
v_gene: TRBV18
d_gene: TRBD1
j_gene: TRBJ2-5
abundance: .

CDR3aa: CASSPARVGEKLFF
CDR3nt: TGTGCCAGCAGCCCGGCGAGGGTCGGGGAAAAACTGTTTTTT
v_gene: TRBV5-6
d_gene: .
j_gene: TRBJ1-4
abundance: .

CDR3aa: CAWSRGDRASGEQYF
CDR3nt: TGTGCCTGGAGTCGGGGGGACAGGGCATCTGGGGAGCAGTACTTC
v_gene: TRBV30
d_gene: TRBD1
j_gene: TRBJ2-7
abundance: once

CDR3aa: CASRFRGTQYF
CDR3nt: TGTGCCAGCCGGTTTAGGGGGACCCAGTACTTC
v_gene: TRBV6-6
d_gene: .
j_gene: TRBJ2-5
abundance: .

CDR3aa: CASSFGLAYEQYF
CDR3nt: TGTGCCAGCAGCTTCGGACTAGCGTACGAGCAGTACTTC
v_gene: TRBV7-8
d_gene: TRBD2
j_gene: TRBJ2-7
abundance: once

CDR3aa: CASSSRDFYGYTF
CDR3nt: TGCGCCAGCAGCTCCCGAGATTTCTATGGCTACACCTTC
v_gene: TRBV5-1
d_gene: .
j_gene: TRBJ1-2
abundance: .

CDR3aa: CASSLSTEGNSYEQYF
CDR3nt: TGCGCCAGCAGCTTGAGTACGGAGGGCAACTCCTACGAGCAGTACTTC
v_gene: TRBV5-1
d_gene: .
j_gene: TRBJ2-7
abundance: .

CDR3aa: CSVEGSGEAFF
CDR3nt: TGCAGCGTTGAAGGGAGCGGTGAAGCTTTCTTT
v_gene: TRBV29-1
d_gene: .
j_gene: TRBJ1-1
abundance: .

CDR3aa: CAWDFGHPEPEAFF
CDR3nt: TGTGCCTGGGATTTTGGACACCCGGAACCTGAAGCTTTCTTT
v_gene: TRBV30
d_gene: .
j_gene: TRBJ1-1
abundance: .

CDR3aa: CASSSAGSGETQYF
CDR3nt: TGCGCCAGCAGCTCGGCCGGCAGCGGGGAGACCCAGTACTTC
v_gene: TRBV5-1
d_gene: .
j_gene: TRBJ2-5
abundance: few

CDR3aa: CASSYSGGSNQPQHF
CDR3nt: TGTGCCAGCAGTTACTCGGGGGGGAGCAATCAGCCCCAGCATTTT
v_gene: TRBV6-5
d_gene: .
j_gene: TRBJ1-5
abundance: few

CDR3aa: CASSPTGGRETQYF
CDR3nt: TGCGCCAGCAGCCCGACAGGGGGCCGGGAGACCCAGTACTTC
v_gene: TRBV5-1
d_gene: TRBD1
j_gene: TRBJ2-5
abundance: .

CDR3aa: CASSEGGIDSGNTIYF
CDR3nt: TGCGCCAGCAGTGAGGGGGGCATAGACTCTGGAAACACCATATATTTT
v_gene: TRBV10-2
d_gene: .
j_gene: TRBJ1-3
abundance: .

CDR3aa: CASSQILAGEQYF
CDR3nt: TGTGCCAGCAGCCAAATATTAGCCGGCGAGCAGTACTTC
v_gene: TRBV14
d_gene: .
j_gene: TRBJ2-7
abundance: .

CDR3aa: CASSLAGVNSEQYF
CDR3nt: TGTGCCAGCAGTTTAGCGGGAGTGAACTCCGAGCAGTACTTC
v_gene: TRBV6-5
d_gene: TRBD2
j_gene: TRBJ2-7
abundance: .

CDR3aa: CASSFKVSYEQYF
CDR3nt: TGTGCCAGCAGTTTCAAAGTTTCCTACGAGCAGTACTTC
v_gene: TRBV27
d_gene: .
j_gene: TRBJ2-7
abundance: .

CDR3aa: CASSLDIRQETQYF
CDR3nt: TGTGCCAGCAGCTTGGACATACGACAAGAGACCCAGTACTTC
v_gene: TRBV5-4
d_gene: .
j_gene: TRBJ2-5
abundance: .

CDR3aa: CAISDLGQGNYGYTF
CDR3nt: TGTGCCATCAGTGATTTGGGACAGGGGAACTATGGCTACACCTTC
v_gene: TRBV10-3
d_gene: TRBD1
j_gene: TRBJ1-2
abundance: .

CDR3aa: CASSYLDRLRGYTF
CDR3nt: TGTGCCAGCAGTTACTTAGACAGGTTGAGGGGCTACACCTTC
v_gene: TRBV6-6
d_gene: .
j_gene: TRBJ1-2
abundance: .